Shown below are 32 T cell receptor beta chains from a single sample sequenced in a study of lung T cells in sarcoidosis with Löfgren's syndrome. TCRdb used MiXCR to reprocess the reads, holding one entry per CDR3 protein. Altogether about 2,000 distinct CDR3 sequences are present, over 25% being singletons, with the ten largest covering approximately 9.8%. The sequencing sample was made of CD4+ T cells from bronchoalveolar lavage. All receptors derive from a human donor with sarcoidosis (Löfgren's syndrome or another form), or a control subject (not recorded which).

This clonotype qualifies as medium-sized. The chain links TRBV24-1 to TRBJ2-5; D perhaps matches TRBD2 (6 bases). Per the germline V gene, CDR1 is KGHDR and CDR2 is SFDVKD. CDR3 length: 14 residues. The V end lost 7 bases, the J end lost 5 bases, and 16 bases lay between the germline ends. CDR3 nucleotide sequence: TGTGCCACCAGCCTTACTAGCAGCGGGGAGACCCAGTACTTC. This encodes CATSLTSSGETQYF.

By share, this clonotype ranks as medium-sized. This chain uses TRBV6-6 with TRBJ2-7; D gene uncertain. This CDR3 has 13 residues. Trimming shortened V by 2 bases and J by 2 bases, and 7 bases separated the two germline ends. From germline, CDR1 is MNHNY and CDR2 SVGAGI (reference sequence). CDR3 amino acids: CASSYRRTYEQYF. CDR3 DNA sequence: TGTGCCAGCAGTTACCGACGGACCTACGAGCAGTACTTC.

This clonotype was seen only a few times. A much larger clone differs from this one at a single base, so this may be a read error. No conserved phenylalanine or tryptophan ends this CDR3, so it is likely a read error. The CDR3 region has the DNA TGTGCCAGCAGTGAAAGACGCTATGGCTACACCTCC. Amino acids: CASSERRYGYTS. V is TRBV6-1 and J is TRBJ1-2, with D unresolved. V lost 2 bases and J lost 4, with 5 bases in between. CDR1 and CDR2 from the germline V gene are MNHNS and SASEGT. The CDR3 totals 12 residues.

On this clonotype itself: This may be a read error: a much more frequent sequence differs by one nucleotide. The V and J genes are TRBV18 and TRBJ2-7; 7 bases map to TRBD1. Germline lookup yields CDR1 KGHSH and CDR2 LQKENI. The CDR3 runs to 14 residues. V trimming: 7 bases; J trimming: 0 bases; junction bases outside the gene matches: 6. CDR3 amino acids: CASLPGQVSYEQYF. The CDR3 region has the DNA TGTGCCAGCTTACCTGGACAGGTCTCCTACGAGCAGTACTTC.

This clonotype ranks as medium-sized. This sequence joins TRBV7-2 and TRBJ1-5; D unresolved. V was clipped by 1 base and J by 6 bases, with 7 bases between them. The germline CDR1 and CDR2 sequences are SGHTA and FQGNSA. CDR3 length: 13 residues. CDR3 bases: TGTGCCAGCAGCTTAGGGCTGATTCAGCCCCAGCATTTT. Encoded protein: CASSLGLIQPQHF. The full variable domain, with the rest looked up from reference TRBV7-2 and TRBJ1-5, is GAGVSQSPSNKVTEKGKDVELRCDPISGHTALYWYRQSLGQGLEFLIYFQGNSAPDKSGLPSDRFSAERTGGSVSTLTIQRTQQEDSAVYLCASSLGLIQPQHFGDGTRLSIL.

In this sample, this clonotype is medium-sized. This sequence joins TRBV4-1 and TRBJ1-2, with TRBD1 as a possible D gene (5 bases). This CDR3 has 15 amino acids. Germline V CDR1 and CDR2: MGHRA, YSYEKL. Trimming removed 0 bases from V and 7 bases from J, with 15 bases in between. CDR3 nucleotide sequence: TGCGCCAGCAGCCAAGAGGCCCCAGGGACCCGTGGCTACACCTTC. Encoded protein: CASSQEAPGTRGYTF.

For this clonotype: A read error may account for a junction end that differs from germline. J is TRBJ1-2 and V is TRBV6-5; 8 bases align to TRBD1. The CDR3 is made up of 13 amino acids. Germline V gene data show CDR1 as MNHEY and CDR2 as SVGAGI. The CDR3 DNA is TGTGCCAGTAGTTACAAGACAGGGGAAGGCTACGCCTTC. It is translated as CASSYKTGEGYAF.

This clonotype was picked up a small number of times. The chain is built from TRBV12-5 and TRBJ1-2; D remains unclear. V lost 4 bases and J 8 bases, leaving 14 bases between the germline ends. The CDR3 totals 13 residues. Looked up from germline, CDR1 is LGHNT and CDR2 is FRNRAP. The CDR3 DNA reads as TGTGCTAGTGGTTCGTCCATGGGGTGGGGCTACACCTTC. Its protein is CASGSSMGWGYTF.

In its sample, this clonotype ranks as medium-sized (0.01 to 0.1%). This chain connects TRBV18 to TRBJ1-1; 9 nucleotides align to TRBD1. Per the germline V gene, CDR1 is KGHSH and CDR2 is LQKENI. With V trimmed by 2 bases and J by 4 bases, 8 bases remained unmatched. This CDR3 comprises 16 residues. CDR3 protein: CASSPNTGGGITEAFF. CDR3 nucleotides: TGTGCCAGCTCACCAAATACAGGGGGCGGAATCACTGAAGCTTTCTTT.

About this clonotype itself: This could be a read error, since a much larger clone is one nucleotide away. The genes are TRBV10-3 and TRBJ2-2, with D perhaps matching TRBD1 or TRBD2 (6 bases each). Germline V gives CDR1 ENHRY, CDR2 SYGVKD. The CDR3 covers 14 residues. Trimming took 3 bases from V and 13 from J, leaving 18 bases between them. The CDR3 coding sequence is TGTGCCATCAGTGATGGGGGGCGCCCCCGGGGGCTGTTTTTT. Translation: CAISDGGRPRGLFF.

By sample fraction, this clonotype is medium-sized. The rearrangement joins TRBV7-2 to TRBJ1-2; 8 nucleotides match TRBD1. The CDR3 consists of 14 residues. V shed 5 bases, J shed 3 bases, and the junction held 5 bases outside the gene matches. Germline V gene lookup returns CDR1 SGHTA and CDR2 FQGNSA. The CDR3 DNA is TGTGCCAGCAGCCCCGACAGGGGAGACTATGGCTACACCTTC. It is translated as CASSPDRGDYGYTF.

Note on this clonotype: Compared with germline, one end of the junction differs, possibly owing to a read error. V and J are TRBV7-2 and TRBJ1-1; no clear D. Germline V gene lookup returns CDR1 SGHTA and CDR2 FQGNSA. The CDR3 runs to 14 residues. The CDR3 DNA sequence: TGTGCCAGCAGCTTAAGTAGGTCGAGCACTGAAGCTTTCTTC. It encodes CASSLSRSSTEAFF.

This clonotype is medium-sized in the sample. CDR3 residues: CASSATSGEQYF. The CDR3 DNA reads as TGTGCCAGCAGTGCGACCTCGGGCGAGCAGTACTTC. The rearrangement links TRBV2 to TRBJ2-7; D call uncertain. The V gene lost 4 bases and the J gene lost 6 bases, with 10 bases spanning the gap. There are 12 residues in the CDR3. Germline V gene sequence: CDR1 SNHLY, CDR2 FYNNEI.

This clonotype is deemed large. The chain joins TRBV7-2 to TRBJ2-5, with a weak D call TRBD2 (5 bases). Deletions cut 1 base from V and 5 bases from J, with 11 bases between. The CDR3 spans 14 residues. The germline V gene has CDR1 SGHTA and CDR2 FQGNSA. This CDR3 reads CASSLGQPGETQYF. CDR3 DNA sequence: TGTGCCAGCAGCTTAGGACAACCGGGGGAGACCCAGTACTTC. Complete variable domain (other parts from reference TRBV7-2 and TRBJ2-5): GAGVSQSPSNKVTEKGKDVELRCDPISGHTALYWYRQSLGQGLEFLIYFQGNSAPDKSGLPSDRFSAERTGGSVSTLTIQRTQQEDSAVYLCASSLGQPGETQYFGPGTRLLVL.

Ten or more counts support this clonotype. The chain employs TRBV19 and TRBJ2-1, with 9 positions matching TRBD2. J lost 9 bases, V lost 3 bases, and 6 bases had no gene match. The CDR3 has 14 amino acids. Germline V gives CDR1 LNHDA, CDR2 SQIVND (reference sequence). The DNA of the CDR3 is TGTGCCAGTAGTATGGCGGGGGGGCTGAGTGAGCAGTTCTTC. Translated, it gives CASSMAGGLSEQFF.

In its sample, this clonotype ranks as medium-sized. This sequence joins TRBV2 and TRBJ2-2, with TRBD1 identical over 11 bases. Germline V CDR1 and CDR2: SNHLY, FYNNEI. The J segment lost 5 bases and the V segment lost 10 bases, leaving 6 bases of the junction unmatched. The CDR3 is 14 amino acids. CDR3: CATAGTGGTGELFF. DNA for the CDR3: TGTGCCACCGCCGGGACAGGGGGGACCGGGGAGCTGTTTTTT.

This clonotype rates as medium-sized (0.01 to 0.1%). The gene calls are TRBV12-3 or TRBV12-4 and TRBJ1-2, with D uncertain. Trimming cost V 5 bases and J 1 base, with 5 bases left between them. This CDR3 spans 12 amino acids. This CDR3 reads CASSALNYGYTF. CDR3 in DNA: TGTGCCAGCAGTGCGCTTAACTATGGCTACACCTTC.

Remarks on this clonotype: At one of its ends the junction is not consistent with the germline gene, which may arise from a read error. The chain combines TRBV18 with TRBJ2-7; 7 nucleotides line up with TRBD1. Germline lookup yields CDR1 KGHSH and CDR2 LQKENI. This CDR3 is built from 15 residues. Here the CDR3 DNA reads TGTGCCAGCTCAACAACAGGGGACCTCTCCTACGTGCAGTACTTC. Residues: CASSTTGDLSYVQYF.

By share, this clonotype ranks as large. V usage is TRBV2 and J usage is TRBJ1-5, with 9 positions matching TRBD1. V dropped 4 bases and J dropped 2; count of bases not matched to a gene: 0. Germline V gene lookup returns CDR1 SNHLY and CDR2 FYNNEI. The length of the CDR3 is 14 residues. In nucleotides, the CDR3 is TGTGCCAGCAGTGGGACAGGGGGCAATCAGCCCCAGCATTTT. It codes for CASSGTGGNQPQHF. Using reference TRBV2 and TRBJ1-5 for the parts outside the CDR3, the full variable domain is EPEVTQTPSHQVTQMGQEVILRCVPISNHLYFYWYRQILGQKVEFLVSFYNNEISEKSEIFDDQFSVERPDGSNFTLKIRSTKLEDSAMYFCASSGTGGNQPQHFGDGTRLSIL.

Regarding this clonotype: It may be a read error: a sequence one base away is much more abundant. The chain employs TRBV2 and TRBJ1-1; D is unresolved. Germline CDR1 reads SNHLY; CDR2 reads FYNNEI. CDR3 size: 12 residues. CDR3: CASGLINTEASF. DNA of the CDR3: TGTGCCAGCGGACTGATTAACACTGAAGCTTCCTTT.

This clonotype is deemed medium-sized. CDR3 DNA sequence: TGTGCCAGCAGTGGGATGACAGTTAATGAAAAACTGTTTTTT. Its protein is CASSGMTVNEKLFF. This chain links TRBV2 with TRBJ1-4; a possible D gene is TRBD1 (5 bases). The CDR3 is made up of 14 amino acids. V was shortened by 4 bases and J by 4 bases, with 10 bases between the two germline ends. Germline V gene lookup returns CDR1 SNHLY and CDR2 FYNNEI.

By frequency in the sample, this clonotype is medium-sized. This rearrangement joins TRBV20-1 to TRBJ2-5; no clear D. CDR3 length: 13 residues. Germline-derived CDR1 and CDR2 are DFQATT and SNEGSKA (reference sequence). Deletions cut 0 bases from V and 5 bases from J, with 10 bases between. This chain's CDR3 is CSARDIFRETQYF. CDR3 nucleotides: TGCAGTGCTAGAGACATCTTCAGGGAGACCCAGTACTTC.

This clonotype was observed a handful of times. The chain recombines TRBV5-6 with TRBJ2-1; TRBD2 matches at 11 bases. The junction had 12 bases not matched to a gene; V was cut back by 3 bases and J by 7 bases. This CDR3 region has 17 residues. Looked up from germline, CDR1 is SGHDT and CDR2 is YYEEEE. The CDR3, as DNA: TGTGCCAGCAGCTCCGTCAGGACTAGCGGGTCCCGGAATGAGCAGTTCTTC. Protein product: CASSSVRTSGSRNEQFF.

As concerns this clonotype: Relative to the germline gene, one junction end is altered; a read error may explain this. The chain joins TRBV6-1 to TRBJ2-1; 7 bases line up with TRBD1. The germline gives CDR1 MNHNS, CDR2 SASEGT. CDR3 length: 17 residues. CDR3 coding DNA: TGTGCCAGCAGTGAAAGGTTGTCAGGGGGAGTCTACAAAGAGCAGTCCTTC. Its protein product is CASSERLSGGVYKEQSF.

By proportion, this clonotype is medium-sized (0.01 to 0.1%). The DNA for the CDR3 is TGTGCCAGCAGTGCATCGGGGACCCAATACAATGAGCAGTTCTTC. Translating gives CASSASGTQYNEQFF. V is TRBV6-4 and J is TRBJ2-1, with D possibly being TRBD1 or TRBD2 (5 bases each). The CDR3 runs to 15 residues. The germline V and J ends were trimmed by 4 bases and 4 bases, with 14 bases remaining between them. From germline, CDR1 is MRHNA and CDR2 SNTAGT.

The chain has TRBV2 and TRBJ1-1, with TRBD1 matching 8 bases. This CDR3 has 11 amino acids. CDR1 and CDR2 (germline): SNHLY, FYNNEI. V was pared by 4 bases and J by 8 bases, with 0 bases of the junction left unmatched. This chain's CDR3 is CASSGTGEAFF. As DNA, the CDR3 is TGTGCCAGCAGTGGGACAGGGGAAGCTTTCTTT. The whole variable domain, filled in from reference TRBV2 and TRBJ1-1, reads EPEVTQTPSHQVTQMGQEVILRCVPISNHLYFYWYRQILGQKVEFLVSFYNNEISEKSEIFDDQFSVERPDGSNFTLKIRSTKLEDSAMYFCASSGTGEAFFGQGTRLTVV.

This clonotype is categorized as medium-sized. This may be a read error, as it is one base from a much larger clone. The rearrangement links TRBV6-2 or TRBV6-3 to TRBJ2-5; no firm D call. This CDR3 is 15 amino acids long. Trimming pared 0 bases from V and 4 bases from J, leaving 12 bases between. The V gene's germline CDR1 is MNHEY and CDR2 SVGEGT. The CDR3 region is CASSYSKASVETQYF. The CDR3, as DNA: TGTGCCAGCAGTTACTCGAAAGCGTCAGTAGAGACCCAGTACTTC.

This clonotype is judged large (0.1 to 1%). The chain uses TRBV4-1 and TRBJ1-1, with 10 bases aligning to TRBD1. The length of the CDR3 is 16 residues. Unmatched junction bases numbered 6, after V lost 5 bases and J lost 0 bases. Germline lookup yields CDR1 MGHRA and CDR2 YSYEKL. The CDR3 protein is CASSDRTGGMNTEAFF. The CDR3 nucleotides read TGCGCCAGCAGCGATCGGACAGGGGGTATGAACACTGAAGCTTTCTTT.

The chain carries TRBV29-1 and TRBJ2-3; maybe TRBD1 (6 bases). There are 12 residues in the CDR3. Germline values: CDR1 SQVTM, CDR2 ANQGSEA. Deletions cut 7 bases from V and 2 bases from J, with 10 bases between. CDR3 sequence (DNA): TGCAGCGGGGGGCAGGACACAGATACGCAGTATTTT. The encoded protein is CSGGQDTDTQYF.

About this clonotype itself: Its ends do not fully match the called genes, so a read error is possible. V gene TRBV7-9 combines with J gene TRBJ1-6; D possibly corresponds to TRBD1 (6 bases). The CDR3 spans 14 residues. Germline V gene data show CDR1 as SEHNR and CDR2 as FQNEAQ (reference sequence). CDR3 nucleotides: TGTGCCAGCAGCGGAAGAGGGGGGGATTCACCCCTACACTTT. This gives the protein CASSGRGGDSPLHF. Supplemented by reference TRBV7-9 and TRBJ1-6, the full variable domain reads DTGVSQNPRHKITKRGQNVTFRCDPISEHNRLYWYRQTLGQGPEFLTYFQNEAQLEKSRLLSDRFSAERPKGSFSTLEIQRTEQGDSAMYLCASSGRGGDSPLHFGNGTRLTVT.

On this clonotype itself: One end of the junction is discordant with germline, which a read error may explain. This chain joins TRBV20-1 and TRBJ2-7; 8 bases line up with TRBD1. CDR3 length equals 12 residues. CDR1 and CDR2 from the germline V gene are DFQATT and SNEGSKA (reference sequence). The CDR3 sequence is CSANDRGYEQDF. Here the CDR3 DNA reads TGCAGCGCAAACGACAGGGGCTACGAGCAGGACTTC.

This clonotype is medium-sized in the sample. The chain joins TRBV20-1 to TRBJ2-5; a possible D gene is TRBD2 (6 bases). V lost 6 bases and J 1 base, leaving 12 bases between the germline ends. The CDR3 covers 13 residues. CDR1 is DFQATT and CDR2 is SNEGSKA in the germline V gene (reference sequence). The CDR3: CSARDFVQETQYF. The CDR3 bases are TGCAGTGCCCGGGACTTCGTCCAAGAGACCCAGTACTTC.